The clone carrying this TCR beta chain was seen a single time. No antigen is known for it. This record comes from a study of post-analysis software for immune sequencing data. Whole-study results and caveats: In patients, about 5 TRBV segments were more frequent than in controls, with TRBV5-6, TRBV5-1 and TRBV20-1 among them.

Germline CDR1 SGHAT, CDR2 FQNNGV. Trimming shortened V by 5 bases and J by 6 bases, and 17 bases separated the two germline ends. CDR3 length: 15 amino acids. Researchers reported that TCR beta cDNA libraries carried unique molecular identifiers. TCRdb analysed the PCR reads with MiXCR anew, one entry per CDR3 protein. The sample consists of roughly 580,000 distinct CDR3 sequences, about 40% of them appearing once. Sequenced sample: blood. This chain connects TRBV11-2 to TRBJ2-1, with no clear D. The TCR originated in a girl between 5 and 17 years old with multiple sclerosis. CDR3 DNA sequence: TGTGCCAGCAGCCTCATGACCCAAGGCGGCAATGAGCAGTTCTTC. Translation gives CASSLMTQGGNEQFF.